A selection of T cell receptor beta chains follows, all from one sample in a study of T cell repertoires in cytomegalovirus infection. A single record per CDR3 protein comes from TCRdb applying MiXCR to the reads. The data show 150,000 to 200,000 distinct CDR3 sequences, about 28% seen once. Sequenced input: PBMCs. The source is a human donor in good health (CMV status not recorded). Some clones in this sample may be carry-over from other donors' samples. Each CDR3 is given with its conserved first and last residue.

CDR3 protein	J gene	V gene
CASSQEARGDSSPLHF	TRBJ1-6	TRBV4-2
CASSEAGQPSYEQYF	TRBJ2-7	TRBV2
CASSQDQVRTSSYEQYF	TRBJ2-7	TRBV4-2
CASSEGSGPSYEQYF	TRBJ2-7	TRBV2
CASSPGGAEAFF	TRBJ1-1	TRBV12-3/TRBV12-4
CASSLAHQGEKLFF	TRBJ1-4	TRBV7-2
CASSRQGSSNQPQHF	TRBJ1-5	TRBV7-2
CSVDTTGDEKLFF	TRBJ1-4	TRBV29-1
CASSLAAGLTDTQYF	TRBJ2-3	TRBV5-4
CASSLAGESYEQYF	TRBJ2-7	TRBV7-2
CASSLKGAQEQYF	TRBJ2-7	TRBV12-3/TRBV12-4
CASRQGGGNTEAFF	TRBJ1-1	TRBV10-2
CASTLTEAYNEQFF	TRBJ2-1	TRBV12-3/TRBV12-4
CASSSAGTENYEQYF	TRBJ2-7	TRBV7-9
CASSYSKTSGGRKTQYF	TRBJ2-5	TRBV6-5
CSAEGGPDTQYF	TRBJ2-3	TRBV29-1
CASSISVNTEAFF	TRBJ1-1	TRBV19
CSARGNRNSNQPQHF	TRBJ1-5	TRBV20-1
CASSLQYQPQHF	TRBJ1-5	TRBV19
CASTPGLLDAGELFF	TRBJ2-2	TRBV12-3/TRBV12-4
CASSLKFTDTQYF	TRBJ2-3	TRBV7-3
CASSLPSGANSNQPQHF	TRBJ1-5	TRBV7-2
CASSLMRQGYTEAFF	TRBJ1-1	TRBV6-5
CASSQVMGQPQHF	TRBJ1-5	TRBV4-2
CASSLDRVGNEQYF	TRBJ2-7	TRBV5-6
CAISALGDRVNTEAFF	TRBJ1-1	TRBV10-3
CASSPIYRDTHEAFF	TRBJ1-1	TRBV7-6
CASSGEPSVNQPQHF	TRBJ1-5	TRBV25-1
CASSSGRYNEQFF	TRBJ2-1	TRBV5-1
CASSLAVGSEDGELFF	TRBJ2-2	TRBV7-2
CASSPPGEYLGGYTF	TRBJ1-2	TRBV7-2
CAGGAGANVLTF	TRBJ2-6	TRBV6-2/TRBV6-3
CASSRSDRLNEQFF	TRBJ2-1	TRBV19
CASSFSELSNTEAFF	TRBJ1-1	TRBV7-9
CASSLGPGPYNEQFF	TRBJ2-1	TRBV12-3/TRBV12-4
CASSPLGTGGTYNEQFF	TRBJ2-1	TRBV18
CASNSRGNSYEQYF	TRBJ2-7	TRBV6-2/TRBV6-3
CASMGPTGEQYF	TRBJ2-7	TRBV6-6
CASSKGRQGWNQPQHF	TRBJ1-5	TRBV6-2/TRBV6-3
CASSLGAGRDYEQYF	TRBJ2-7	TRBV11-3
CASSLVFTDTQYF	TRBJ2-3	TRBV7-2
CASSPNGLAKNIQYF	TRBJ2-4	TRBV18
CASSLLGTGLSGNTIYF	TRBJ1-3	TRBV7-3
CASSLVRVKEGGRGAFF	TRBJ1-1	TRBV11-2
CASSLEGSNGYTF	TRBJ1-2	TRBV7-6
CASRTAASYEQYF	TRBJ2-7	TRBV6-5